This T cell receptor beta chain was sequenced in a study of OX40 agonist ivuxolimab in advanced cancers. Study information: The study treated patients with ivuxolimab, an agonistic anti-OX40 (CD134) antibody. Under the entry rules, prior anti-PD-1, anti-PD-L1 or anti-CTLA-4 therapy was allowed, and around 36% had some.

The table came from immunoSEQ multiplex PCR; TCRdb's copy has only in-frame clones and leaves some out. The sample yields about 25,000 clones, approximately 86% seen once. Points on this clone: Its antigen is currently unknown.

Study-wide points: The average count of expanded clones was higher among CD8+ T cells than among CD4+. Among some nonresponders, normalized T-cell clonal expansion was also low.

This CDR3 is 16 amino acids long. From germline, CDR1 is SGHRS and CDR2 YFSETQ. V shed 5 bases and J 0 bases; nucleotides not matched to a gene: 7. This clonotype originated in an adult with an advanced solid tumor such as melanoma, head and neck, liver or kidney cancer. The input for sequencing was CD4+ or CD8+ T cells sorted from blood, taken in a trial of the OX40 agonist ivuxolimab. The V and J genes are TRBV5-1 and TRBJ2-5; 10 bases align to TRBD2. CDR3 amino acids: CASRRLAGVYQETQYF. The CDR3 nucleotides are TGCGCCAGCAGAAGGCTAGCGGGGGTGTACCAAGAGACCCAGTACTTC.